The present TCR beta chain was sequenced within a study of blood T cell repertoires in COVID-19. Germline V gives CDR1 KGHDR, CDR2 SFDVKD. Trimming took 5 bases from V and 1 from J, leaving 17 bases between them. The CDR3 is made up of 16 amino acids. TCRdb's table, derived via immunoSEQ multiplex PCR, lists solely in-frame clones and lacks some. The repertoire holds around 150,000 clones, under 80% seen once, with roughly 4.2% in the top ten. The specimen was peripheral blood. This clonotype was sampled from a man between 60 and 70 years old with acute or convalescent COVID-19. This chain joins TRBV24-1 and TRBJ2-7, with D possibly matching TRBD2 (5 bases). As DNA, the CDR3 is TGTGCCACCAGTGCACCGGACCGGGATAGGTCCTACGAGCAGTACTTC. Translating it yields CATSAPDRDRSYEQYF.